The 15 T cell receptor beta chains below all came from one sample that was sequenced in a study of human T cells and chemical hapten exposure. Specified time point: patch test 1, 2 weeks after DPC sensitization. Regarding treatment: therapeutic diphenylcyclopropenone sensitization with weekly scalp DPC. One entry per CDR3 protein results from TCRdb running MiXCR on the RACE reads. Among 300,000 to 450,000 distinct CDR3 sequences listed, around 5% were seen once. The sample here was whole blood, taken in connection with sensitization to the hapten diphenylcyclopropenone (DPC). The receptors were gathered from a woman in her forties or fifties with alopecia areata. Some clones in this sample may be carry-over from other donors' samples.

This clonotype was detected ten times or more. The chain combines TRBV3-1 with TRBJ2-3; no reliable D call. V lost 1 base and J lost 2, with 16 bases in between. This CDR3 spans 17 amino acids. In germline, CDR1 is LGHDT, CDR2 YNNKEL (reference sequence). Written as DNA, the CDR3 is TGTGCCAGCAGCCAAGGGGTCCCCTCGCTGAACACAGATACGCAGTATTTT. Amino acids: CASSQGVPSLNTDTQYF.

Ten or more counts support this clonotype. The J gene is TRBJ2-5, the V gene TRBV6-5; D gene ambiguous. CDR1 MNHEY and CDR2 SVGAGI come from the germline V gene. V was clipped by 4 bases and J by 4 bases, with 10 bases between them. This CDR3 has 13 amino acids. The CDR3 is CASSSMIRETQYF. The CDR3 DNA is TGTGCCAGCAGTTCCATGATTAGAGAGACCCAGTACTTC.

Ten or more counts support this clonotype. J is TRBJ1-2 and V is TRBV7-9, with D perhaps TRBD1 (5 bases). The CDR3 loop spans 14 amino acids. V was pared by 4 bases and J by 3 bases, with 12 bases between. The V gene's germline CDR1 is SEHNR and CDR2 FQNEAQ (reference sequence). The CDR3 protein is CASSSQDRDYGYTF. The CDR3 DNA reads as TGTGCCAGCAGCTCACAGGATCGGGACTATGGCTACACCTTC.

This clonotype turned up a few times. The chain uses TRBV27 and TRBJ1-1; no definite D call. The CDR3 contains 15 residues. V gave up 3 bases and J gave up 0 bases, with 11 bases separating them. CDR1 and CDR2 (germline): MNHEY, SMNVEV (reference sequence). CDR3 protein: CASSFTTSMNTEAFF. The DNA of the CDR3 is TGTGCCAGCAGTTTTACAACTTCCATGAACACTGAAGCTTTCTTT.

This clonotype came up many times. The rearrangement joins TRBV7-2 to TRBJ1-5; maybe TRBD1 (5 bases). Germline loops: CDR1 SGHTA, CDR2 FQGNSA. V gave up 1 base and J gave up 1 base, with 8 bases separating them. The CDR3 totals 15 residues. As DNA, the CDR3 is TGTGCCAGCAGCTTAGGCCGGGACAGCAATCAGCCCCAGCATTTT. It specifies CASSLGRDSNQPQHF.

At least ten counts were recorded for this clonotype. This chain uses TRBV18 with TRBJ2-7, with a possible D match to TRBD1 (6 bases). Looked up from germline, CDR1 is KGHSH and CDR2 is LQKENI. V was trimmed by 3 bases and J by 5 bases, leaving 20 bases between them. The CDR3 length is 16 residues. The CDR3 bases are TGTGCCAGCTCACCTCTAAAGGGCAGGGGTGATGACGAGCAGTACTTC. Translated, it gives CASSPLKGRGDDEQYF.

V gene TRBV3-1 combines with J gene TRBJ2-2, with TRBD1 matching 10 bases. J was trimmed by 11 bases and V by 1 base; bases with no gene match: 4. CDR1 is LGHDT, CDR2 YNNKEL, per germline (reference sequence). The CDR3 spans 14 residues. CDR3 nucleotide sequence: TGTGCCAGCAGCCAAGGACAGGGGGCGAGTGAGCTGTTTTTT. This sequence encodes CASSQGQGASELFF.

This clonotype was picked up many times. For the CDR3, the DNA is TGTGCCAGCAGCTTAGATATAGGTCTAGCGGCCTACGAGCAGTACTTC. It codes for CASSLDIGLAAYEQYF. This sequence joins TRBV11-2 and TRBJ2-7; 7 nucleotides align to TRBD2. Germline lookup yields CDR1 SGHAT and CDR2 FQNNGV. This CDR3 spans 16 amino acids. V shed 0 bases and J 2 bases; nucleotides not matched to a gene: 7.

This clonotype appeared a few times. The chain carries TRBV4-3 and TRBJ2-3, with D possibly matching TRBD1 (5 bases). Per germline, CDR1 LGHNA and CDR2 YSLEER. There are 17 residues in the CDR3. The V gene lost 0 bases and the J gene lost 3 bases, with 16 bases spanning the gap. The CDR3 DNA sequence: TGCGCCAGCAGCCAAGATCCCCCAGGGTCCGTAACAGATACGCAGTATTTT. Protein product: CASSQDPPGSVTDTQYF.

A few counts support this clonotype. In DNA form, the CDR3 reads TGTGCCAGTAGTACAGGGCACCAGCCCCAGCATTTT. Translated: CASSTGHQPQHF. The chain couples TRBV19 to TRBJ1-5, with D perhaps TRBD1 (5 bases). Germline V gives CDR1 LNHDA, CDR2 SQIVND (reference sequence). CDR3 length: 12 residues. The ends were cut back, 4 bases at V and 7 bases at J, with 8 bases in the middle.

This clonotype was recorded only once. A much larger clone is a single base away; this may be a read error. This chain connects TRBV29-1 to TRBJ2-2; the D gene is possibly TRBD2 (5 bases). The germline V gene has CDR1 SQVTM and CDR2 ANQGSEA. The CDR3 is 12 residues long. This CDR3 reads CSVPGWNGEQFF. CDR3 nucleotide sequence: TGCAGCGTTCCCGGTTGGAACGGGGAGCAGTTTTTT.

Ten or more counts support this clonotype. V and J are TRBV3-1 and TRBJ1-6; D not resolved. CDR3 length: 13 residues. V lost 1 base to trimming and J lost 10 bases, with 8 bases between them. CDR1 and CDR2 (germline): LGHDT, YNNKEL (reference sequence). CDR3 sequence: CASSQGAVSPLHF. The DNA for the CDR3 is TGTGCCAGCAGCCAAGGGGCTGTCTCACCCCTCCACTTT. The variable domain in full, with the rest retrieved from reference TRBV3-1 and TRBJ1-6, is DTAVSQTPKYLVTQMGNDKSIKCEQNLGHDTMYWYKQDSKKFLKIMFSYNNKELIINETVPNRFSPKSPDKAHLNLHINSLELGDSAVYFCASSQGAVSPLHFGNGTRLTVT.

V usage is TRBV25-1 and J usage is TRBJ1-2, with D unclear. There are 11 residues in the CDR3. The V gene's germline CDR1 is MGHDK and CDR2 SYGVNS. The V gene lost 6 bases and the J gene lost 6 bases, with 8 bases spanning the gap. The CDR3 here is CASSVGDGYTF. Written as DNA, the CDR3 is TGTGCCAGCAGCGTGGGAGATGGCTACACCTTC.

This clonotype was detected many times. J is TRBJ2-2 and V is TRBV10-2; tentatively, D is TRBD1 (6 bases). Germline CDR1 is WSHSY and CDR2 is SAAADI. The CDR3 extends over 13 amino acids. Trimming left V 6 bases short and J 5 bases short, with 10 bases between. CDR3 sequence (DNA): TGCGCCAGCAGAACAACAGGGACCGGGGAGCTGTTTTTT. Translating gives CASRTTGTGELFF.

This clonotype occurred many times. V is TRBV4-3 and J is TRBJ2-2; D not certain. V was pared by 0 bases and J by 4 bases, with 15 bases between. Per germline, CDR1 LGHNA and CDR2 YSLEER. This CDR3 spans 17 amino acids. The CDR3 loop reads CASSQDLSPVATGELFF. In DNA form, the CDR3 reads TGCGCCAGCAGCCAAGATCTTTCCCCCGTCGCCACCGGGGAGCTGTTTTTT.